The 14 T cell receptor beta chains listed next were all sequenced from one sample in a study of blood T cell repertoires in COVID-19. Repertoires were generated with immunoSEQ multiplex PCR, while TCRdb's copy carries only in-frame clones and drops some. In the table there are 80,000 to 95,000 clones, more than 70% of which are singletons. Sequencing was performed on peripheral blood. The receptors stem from a human donor in a cohort sampled during active COVID-19.

This rearrangement joins TRBV7-2 to TRBJ2-4, with 8 nucleotides matching TRBD2. Trimming cost V 1 base and J 7 bases; bases outside gene matches: 9. CDR1 is SGHTA and CDR2 is FQGNSA in the germline V gene. This CDR3 region has 16 residues. CDR3 residues: CASSLVFAGGGNIQYF. The CDR3 nucleotides read TGTGCCAGCAGCTTAGTCTTTGCGGGGGGAGGGAACATTCAGTACTTC.

This clone turned up a few times. The chain combines TRBV5-1 with TRBJ2-2; weak D call: TRBD1 (5 bases). CDR1 and CDR2 (germline): SGHRS, YFSETQ. V gave up 0 bases and J gave up 0 bases, with 9 bases separating them. The CDR3 covers 16 residues. CDR3 sequence: CASSLGIGANTGELFF. The CDR3 DNA is TGCGCCAGCAGCTTGGGGATAGGGGCGAACACCGGGGAGCTGTTTTTT.

This chain links TRBV24-1 with TRBJ2-7; D is unclear. V lost 7 bases to trimming and J lost 3 bases, with 6 bases between them. The germline V gene has CDR1 KGHDR and CDR2 SFDVKD. This CDR3 spans 11 amino acids. CDR3 loop: CATSPYYEQYF. CDR3 DNA sequence: TGTGCCACCAGCCCTTACTACGAGCAGTACTTC.

This clone was picked up one time. The gene calls are TRBV23-1 and TRBJ2-3; TRBD2 agrees at 7 bases. TRBV23-1 is designated an ORF whose function remains uncertain. The CDR3 contains 15 residues. Losses at the gene ends were 2 bases for V and 6 bases for J; bases not matched to a gene: 8. CDR3 bases: TGCGCCAGCAGTCAAGTTGGACTAGTTCTCGATACGCAGTATTTT. Residues: CASSQVGLVLDTQYF.

This clone was observed once. The gene calls are TRBV6-2 or TRBV6-3 and TRBJ2-4; 7 bases are a match to TRBD1. The CDR3 extends over 15 amino acids. J gave up 0 bases and V 5 bases, and 4 bases lay outside the gene matches. CDR1 and CDR2 (germline): MNHEY, SVGEGT. CDR3 nucleotides: TGTGCCAGCAGTCACCGGGACAGAGCCAAAAACATTCAGTACTTC. Translating gives CASSHRDRAKNIQYF.

The chain uses TRBV4-2 and TRBJ1-6; 10 bases map to TRBD1. The germline CDR1 and CDR2 sequences are LGHNA and YNFKEQ. V was clipped by 4 bases and J by 0 bases; unmatched bases: 18. There are 22 residues in the CDR3. CDR3 loop: CASSRRDRGTPHPSSYNSPLHF. CDR3 DNA: TGTGCCAGCAGCCGACGGGACAGGGGAACCCCCCACCCTAGCTCCTATAATTCACCCCTCCACTTT.

The chain combines TRBV4-3 with TRBJ2-2; 7 bases align to TRBD2. The CDR3 consists of 13 residues. Germline values: CDR1 LGHNA, CDR2 YSLEER. V lost 0 bases to trimming and J lost 12 bases; unmatched junction nucleotides: 4. The DNA of the CDR3 is TGCGCCAGCAGCCAAGATAGGGAGGGGAAGCTGTTTTTT. Residues: CASSQDREGKLFF.

V is TRBV28 and J is TRBJ1-1, with D unclear. Trimming took 1 base from V and 5 from J, leaving 8 bases between them. This CDR3 has 13 amino acids. CDR1 is MDHEN and CDR2 is SYDVKM in the germline V gene. CDR3 loop: CASSLYGLTEAFF. The CDR3 DNA sequence: TGTGCCAGCAGTTTATACGGTTTGACTGAAGCTTTCTTT.

This clone has only one observation. The chain's CDR3 is CASSEDRARTPYGYTF. As DNA, the CDR3 is TGCGCCAGCAGCGAGGACAGGGCGAGGACACCCTATGGCTACACCTTC. V and J are TRBV5-1 and TRBJ1-2; the match to TRBD1 covers 8 bases. The J segment lost 4 bases and the V segment lost 4 bases, leaving 12 bases of the junction unmatched. CDR1 and CDR2 (germline): SGHRS, YFSETQ. This CDR3 spans 16 amino acids.

The V gene is TRBV30, the J gene TRBJ2-3; D is uncertain. The CDR3 consists of 11 residues. V was cut by 4 bases and J by 6 bases, with 8 bases left in between. Germline V gives CDR1 GTSNPN, CDR2 SVGIG (reference sequence). CDR3 amino acids: CAWTIGDTQYF. CDR3 DNA sequence: TGTGCCTGGACGATCGGGGATACGCAGTATTTT.

The J gene is TRBJ1-4, the V gene TRBV2; TRBD1 aligns across 8 bases. The V and J ends lost 6 bases and 11 bases, in that order; junction bases with no gene match: 11. This CDR3 has 14 amino acids. Germline CDR1 is SNHLY and CDR2 is FYNNEI. The CDR3 is CASSGTGARGKLFF. In nucleotides, the CDR3 is TGTGCCAGCAGCGGGACAGGAGCGCGGGGGAAACTGTTTTTT.

The sample holds one count of this clone. The V call is TRBV5-1, the J call TRBJ2-7, with 10 bases lining up with TRBD1. V dropped 2 bases and J dropped 9; count of bases not matched to a gene: 5. Germline V gene data show CDR1 as SGHRS and CDR2 as YFSETQ. CDR3 length: 13 residues. CDR3 bases: TGCGCCAGCAGCTTCGGGACAGGGGAGGGGCAGTACTTC. This codes for CASSFGTGEGQYF.

This clone turned up a few times. V and J are TRBV5-4 and TRBJ1-5; D is perhaps TRBD1 (5 bases). The CDR3 has 14 residues. Trimming shortened V by 4 bases and J by 3 bases, and 11 bases separated the two germline ends. CDR1 SGHNT and CDR2 YYREEE come from the germline V gene (reference sequence). DNA of the CDR3: TGTGCCAGCAGCACTAAGGGGTCCAATCAGCCCCAGCATTTT. This codes for CASSTKGSNQPQHF.

This chain connects TRBV7-6 to TRBJ2-3; maybe TRBD2 (6 bases). Trimming stripped 5 bases from V and 0 bases from J, with 12 bases between. The CDR3 is 15 amino acids. From germline, CDR1 is SGHVS and CDR2 FNYEAQ. The CDR3 protein is CASSHGGRSTDTQYF. DNA for the CDR3: TGTGCCAGCAGCCACGGGGGTCGTAGCACAGATACGCAGTATTTT.